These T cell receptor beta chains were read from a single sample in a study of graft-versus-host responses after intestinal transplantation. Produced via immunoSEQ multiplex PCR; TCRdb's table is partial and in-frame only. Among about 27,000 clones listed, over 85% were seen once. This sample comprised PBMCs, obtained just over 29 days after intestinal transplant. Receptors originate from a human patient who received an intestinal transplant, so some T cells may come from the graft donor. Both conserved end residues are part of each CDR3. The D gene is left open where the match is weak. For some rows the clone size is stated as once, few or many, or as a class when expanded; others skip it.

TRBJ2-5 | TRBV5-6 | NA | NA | TGTGCCAGCAGCCCCCGTTCGCAGACCCAGTACTTC | CASSPRSQTQYF
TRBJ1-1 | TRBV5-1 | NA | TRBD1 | TGCGCCAGCAGCTTCCCCGGGACAGGCACTGAAGCTTTCTTT | CASSFPGTGTEAFF
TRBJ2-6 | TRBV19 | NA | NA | TGTGCCAGTAGTTCGCCTAGGGGAGGTGGGGCCAACGTCCTGACTTTC | CASSSPRGGGANVLTF
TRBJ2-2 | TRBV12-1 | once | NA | TGTGCCAGCAGCCTCAACAGGGGGCAAGCCGGGGAGCTGTTTTTT | CASSLNRGQAGELFF
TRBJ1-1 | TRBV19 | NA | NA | TGTGCCAGTAGTACTCCAGGGGAGAACACTGAAGCTTTCTTT | CASSTPGENTEAFF
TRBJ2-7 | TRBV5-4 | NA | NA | TGTGCCAGCAGCTGGCTTTCGGGCGAGAAGAGGAGGGAGCAGTACTTC | CASSWLSGEKRREQYF
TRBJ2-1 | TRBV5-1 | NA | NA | TGCGCCAGCAGCTTGCAGGGGGGCTCCTACAATGAGCAGTTCTTC | CASSLQGGSYNEQFF
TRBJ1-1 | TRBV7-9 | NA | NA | TGTGCCAGCAGCCCTTTGGGAGGAACTGAAGCTTTCTTT | CASSPLGGTEAFF
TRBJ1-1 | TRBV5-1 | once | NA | TGCGCCAGCAGCTTGGTACTTCCAAGGAACACTGAAGCTTTCTTT | CASSLVLPRNTEAFF
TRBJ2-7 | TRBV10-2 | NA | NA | TGCGCCAGCAGTCAGGGACGGGGATCCTACGAGCAGTACTTC | CASSQGRGSYEQYF
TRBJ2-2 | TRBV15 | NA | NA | TGTGCCACCAGCATGAAGACCGGGATAGGCACCGGGGAGCTGTTTTTT | CATSMKTGIGTGELFF
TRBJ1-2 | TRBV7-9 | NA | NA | TGTGCCAGCAGAGATTCCGGGGTCTGGGGCTATGGCTACACCTTC | CASRDSGVWGYGYTF
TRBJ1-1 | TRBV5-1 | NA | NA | TGCGCCAGCAGCTTCGCCGATCACAGTTGGAATGAAGCTTTCTTT | CASSFADHSWNEAFF
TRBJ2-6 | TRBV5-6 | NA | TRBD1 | TGTGCCAGCAGCCGGGACAGGGTTTTTGGGGCCAACGTCCTGACTTTC | CASSRDRVFGANVLTF
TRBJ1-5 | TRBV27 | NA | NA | TGTGCCAGCAGTTTATCGGTTCGAGGGGACCCCCAGCATTTT | CASSLSVRGDPQHF
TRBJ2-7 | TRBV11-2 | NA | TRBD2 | TGTGCCAGCAGCTTAGTCACAGGGACTAGCGGTTCTAGGAGCGAGCAGTACTTC | CASSLVTGTSGSRSEQYF
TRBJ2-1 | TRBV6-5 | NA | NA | TGTGCCAGCAGTTACAACTCCTGGACGGGATACAATGAGCAGTTCTTC | CASSYNSWTGYNEQFF
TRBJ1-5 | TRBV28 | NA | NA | TGTGCCAGCAGTCCCGTTGTTTTGACCCAGCATTTT | CASSPVVLTQHF
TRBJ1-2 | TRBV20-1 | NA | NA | TGCAGTGCTGGACCTGGCTACACCTTC | CSAGPGYTF
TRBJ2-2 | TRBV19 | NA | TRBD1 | TGTGCCAGTAGTATTGACAGGGGGGCCACCGGGGAGCTGTTTTTT | CASSIDRGATGELFF
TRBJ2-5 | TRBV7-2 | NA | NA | TGTGCCAGCAGCCATCGGGACATTACCCAAAGGGGGACCCAGTACTTC | CASSHRDITQRGTQYF
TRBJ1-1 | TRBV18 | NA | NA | TGTGCCAGCTCACCACTGGGGCAGGGTAGTGACACTGAAGCTTTCTTT | CASSPLGQGSDTEAFF
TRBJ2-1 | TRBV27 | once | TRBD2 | TGTGCCAGCAGCCGATCTAGCGGGAGGAAGAATGAGCAGTTCTTC | CASSRSSGRKNEQFF
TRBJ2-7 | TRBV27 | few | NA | TGTGCCAGCAGTTCGGACCACTCCTACGAGCAGTACTTC | CASSSDHSYEQYF
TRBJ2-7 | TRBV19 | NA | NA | TGTGCCAGTAGTAAGACGACAGCCTCCTACGAGCAGTACTTC | CASSKTTASYEQYF
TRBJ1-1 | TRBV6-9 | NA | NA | TGTGCCAGCAGTTATTACCCAGGCCCTAAGGTCGAAGCTTTCTTT | CASSYYPGPKVEAFF
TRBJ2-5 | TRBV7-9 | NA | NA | TGTGCCAGCAGCACCCCCAGGGAAGAGACCCAGTACTTC | CASSTPREETQYF
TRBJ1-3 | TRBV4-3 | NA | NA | TGCGCCAGCAGCCAAGTTTGGGACGCCTCTGGAAACACCATATATTTT | CASSQVWDASGNTIYF
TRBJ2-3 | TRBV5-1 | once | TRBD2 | TGCGCCAGCAGCTTGGGGGGACTAGGGTCAGATACGCAGTATTTT | CASSLGGLGSDTQYF
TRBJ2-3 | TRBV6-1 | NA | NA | TGTGCCAGCAGGGAAATAACAGATACGCAGTATTTT | CASREITDTQYF
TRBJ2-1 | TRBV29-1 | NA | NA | TGCAGCGTCGCCTGGGACTCCCTCTCCTACAATGAGCAGTTCTTC | CSVAWDSLSYNEQFF
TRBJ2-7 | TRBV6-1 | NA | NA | TGTGCCAGCAGTGAAGGTTTTGGAGGGACGCTACACGAGCAGTACTTC | CASSEGFGGTLHEQYF
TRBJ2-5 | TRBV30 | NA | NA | TGTGCCTGGGCCCAAGGGCCTAAAGAGACCCAGTACTTC | CAWAQGPKETQYF
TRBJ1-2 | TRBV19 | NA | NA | TGTGCCAGTGAAGTGGGCTATGGCTACACCTTC | CASEVGYGYTF
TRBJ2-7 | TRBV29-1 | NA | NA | TGCAGCGTTTTGGGACACGGGCCCAACGAGCAGTACTTC | CSVLGHGPNEQYF
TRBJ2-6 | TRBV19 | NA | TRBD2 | TGTGCCAGTAGAAGACCGGGGGGTATAAGCTCTGGGGCCAACGTCCTGACTTTC | CASRRPGGISSGANVLTF
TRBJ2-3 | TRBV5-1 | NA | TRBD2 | TGCGCCAGCAGCCCGGGACTAGCCGGCACAGATACGCAGTATTTT | CASSPGLAGTDTQYF
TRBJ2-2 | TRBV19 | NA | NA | TGTGCCAGTAGTATCGGAGGGGACACCGGGGAGCTGTTTTTT | CASSIGGDTGELFF
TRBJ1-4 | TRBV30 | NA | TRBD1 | TGTGCCTGGAGTGTACATCAGGGGGCGCGGGAAAAACTGTTTTTT | CAWSVHQGAREKLFF
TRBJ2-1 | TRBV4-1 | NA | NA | TGCGCCAGCAGCCCAAGACCGGGGGCCCCGAACAATGAGCAGTTCTTC | CASSPRPGAPNNEQFF
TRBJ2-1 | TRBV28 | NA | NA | TGTGCCACCGTCGGGATGCGAGGTAATGAGCAGTTCTTC | CATVGMRGNEQFF